A selection of T cell receptor beta chains follows, all from one sample in a study of identical twins. Each CDR3 protein gets one entry after TCRdb re-called the 5' RACE reads with MiXCR. The sample includes 700,000 or so distinct CDR3 sequences, more than 6.5% of them seen just once. In addition, the sample was reused for a study of yellow fever vaccine responses in identical twins.

The sequencing input was PBMCs. These receptors were collected from a woman between 18 and 29 years old in good health. CDR3s include the opening cysteine and the closing phenylalanine or tryptophan. The order of the fields is V gene, J gene, clone size, D gene, CDR3 DNA, CDR3 protein. D genes are given only for firm matches. Clone size is not always given. Where it is, it says once, few, many or a class for expanded clones.

v_call: TRBV4-2; j_call: TRBJ2-1; clone_size: .; d_call: TRBD2; cdr3_nt: TGTGCCAGCAGCCAAGATCTTGCTAGCGGGAGCGGTGAGCAGTTCTTC; cdr3_aa: CASSQDLASGSGEQFF
v_call: TRBV10-3; j_call: TRBJ2-7; clone_size: .; d_call: .; cdr3_nt: TGTGCCATCGGAGCCCTAAGCGGGTCCTACGAGCAGTACTTC; cdr3_aa: CAIGALSGSYEQYF
v_call: TRBV5-1; j_call: TRBJ2-7; clone_size: few; d_call: TRBD2; cdr3_nt: TGCGCCAGCAGCTTCGGACTAGCGGGGTCAGACCTTAAGGGAACCTACGAGCAGTACTTC; cdr3_aa: CASSFGLAGSDLKGTYEQYF
v_call: TRBV28; j_call: TRBJ1-4; clone_size: few; d_call: TRBD1; cdr3_nt: TGTGCCAGCAGTAGTCCCGGGACAGATATTAATGAAAAACTGTTTTTT; cdr3_aa: CASSSPGTDINEKLFF
v_call: TRBV6-2/TRBV6-3; j_call: TRBJ2-1; clone_size: few; d_call: TRBD2; cdr3_nt: TGTGCCAGCAGTTCGAGCGGGAGAACGAATGAGCAGTTCTTC; cdr3_aa: CASSSSGRTNEQFF
v_call: TRBV9; j_call: TRBJ2-2; clone_size: .; d_call: TRBD2; cdr3_nt: TGTGCCAGCAGCGTAGTGGGCGGGGGGCCCCTCAGCGCCGGGGAGCTGTTTTTT; cdr3_aa: CASSVVGGGPLSAGELFF
v_call: TRBV12-3/TRBV12-4; j_call: TRBJ2-5; clone_size: .; d_call: TRBD2; cdr3_nt: TGTGCCAGCAGCCTTGGCGGGGGGGCCCGAGAGACCCAGTACTTC; cdr3_aa: CASSLGGGARETQYF
v_call: TRBV20-1; j_call: TRBJ2-3; clone_size: few; d_call: .; cdr3_nt: TGCAGTGCTAGAACAGGGAGCCCAGATACGCAGTATTTT; cdr3_aa: CSARTGSPDTQYF
v_call: TRBV11-2; j_call: TRBJ2-1; clone_size: .; d_call: TRBD1; cdr3_nt: TGTGCCAGCAGTGTTCGGCCGGGACAGGGTAACAATGAGCAGTTCTTC; cdr3_aa: CASSVRPGQGNNEQFF
v_call: TRBV5-1; j_call: TRBJ2-5; clone_size: many; d_call: TRBD1; cdr3_nt: TGCGCCAGCAGCGACGGGACAGGGAAGGAGACCCAGTACTTC; cdr3_aa: CASSDGTGKETQYF
v_call: TRBV6-5; j_call: TRBJ2-1; clone_size: once; d_call: .; cdr3_nt: TGTGCCAGCAGTTACGTAACCGGGAGTGGGGAGCAGTTCTTC; cdr3_aa: CASSYVTGSGEQFF
v_call: TRBV12-3/TRBV12-4; j_call: TRBJ2-3; clone_size: .; d_call: .; cdr3_nt: TGTGCCAGCAGTTTAGAACCGCTCACAGATACGCAGTATTTT; cdr3_aa: CASSLEPLTDTQYF
v_call: TRBV6-1; j_call: TRBJ2-2; clone_size: many; d_call: .; cdr3_nt: TGTGCCAGCAGCGAATGGAGGGGTCGCCCCGGGGAGCTGTTTTTT; cdr3_aa: CASSEWRGRPGELFF
v_call: TRBV20-1; j_call: TRBJ2-7; clone_size: .; d_call: .; cdr3_nt: TGCAGTGCTAGTAATCCGCGGAATTCCTACGAGCAGTACTTC; cdr3_aa: CSASNPRNSYEQYF
v_call: TRBV28; j_call: TRBJ2-7; clone_size: .; d_call: .; cdr3_nt: TGTGCCAGCAGTTTGGCTAGTTCGAACGAGCAGTACTTC; cdr3_aa: CASSLASSNEQYF
v_call: TRBV14; j_call: TRBJ2-1; clone_size: .; d_call: .; cdr3_nt: TGTGCCAGCAGCCAAGGAATAGATCTTAAGCAGTTCTTC; cdr3_aa: CASSQGIDLKQFF
v_call: TRBV5-1; j_call: TRBJ2-2; clone_size: few; d_call: .; cdr3_nt: TGCGCCAGCAGCTTTTCAGCGGACGGAAGGGGAGGGGAGCTGTTTTTT; cdr3_aa: CASSFSADGRGGELFF
v_call: TRBV19; j_call: TRBJ2-1; clone_size: .; d_call: TRBD1; cdr3_nt: TGTGCCAGTAGTATCCTATGGACAGGGGCGGGGTACAATGAGCAGTTCTTC; cdr3_aa: CASSILWTGAGYNEQFF
v_call: TRBV5-1; j_call: TRBJ2-3; clone_size: .; d_call: TRBD2; cdr3_nt: TGCGCCAGCAGCTTCGGACTAGCGGGGGCCACAGATACGCAGTATTTT; cdr3_aa: CASSFGLAGATDTQYF
v_call: TRBV20-1; j_call: TRBJ1-5; clone_size: many; d_call: .; cdr3_nt: TGCAGTGCCCGATATGAACAGGGTAACGGCAATCAGCCCCAGCATTTT; cdr3_aa: CSARYEQGNGNQPQHF
v_call: TRBV4-2; j_call: TRBJ2-2; clone_size: many; d_call: .; cdr3_nt: TGTGCCAGCAGCCACCCGGGACGGAACACCGGGGAGCTGTTTTTT; cdr3_aa: CASSHPGRNTGELFF
v_call: TRBV5-1; j_call: TRBJ2-1; clone_size: few; d_call: .; cdr3_nt: TGCGCCAGCAGCTTGGAGCTAGGAGGTAGTGAGCAGTTCTTC; cdr3_aa: CASSLELGGSEQFF
v_call: TRBV7-6; j_call: TRBJ2-1; clone_size: .; d_call: TRBD2; cdr3_nt: TGTGCCAGCAGCTTTGACCCTAGCGGGAATGCCTCCTACAATGAGCAGTTCTTC; cdr3_aa: CASSFDPSGNASYNEQFF
v_call: TRBV5-1; j_call: TRBJ2-1; clone_size: many; d_call: .; cdr3_nt: TGCGCCAGCAGCTCTCGATCCTTGACTAGACAGCAGTTCTTC; cdr3_aa: CASSSRSLTRQQFF
v_call: TRBV29-1; j_call: TRBJ2-3; clone_size: few; d_call: TRBD2; cdr3_nt: TGCAGCTCGGCAGCGGGGGGTTCCACAGATACGCAGTATTTT; cdr3_aa: CSSAAGGSTDTQYF
v_call: TRBV6-5; j_call: TRBJ2-7; clone_size: few; d_call: TRBD1; cdr3_nt: TGTGCCAGCAGGCACAGGGGCTACGAGCAGTACTTC; cdr3_aa: CASRHRGYEQYF